These T cell receptor beta chains were read from a single sample in a study of identical twins. TCRdb reanalysed the 5' RACE reads using MiXCR and keeps one entry per CDR3 protein. Counted here are about 700,000 distinct CDR3 sequences, about 9.4% occurring once; the ten biggest clones make up 0.75% to 1%. The sample was also linked to a second study, of yellow fever vaccine responses in identical twins.

The source material was PBMCs. The receptor source for this set is a woman between 18 and 29 years old in good health. Each CDR3 is given with its conserved first and last residue. Each record gives: J gene, clone size, D gene, V gene, CDR3 protein, CDR3 DNA. D genes are given only for firm matches. The listing skips clone size in some rows; elsewhere it reads once, few, many or a size class.

>TRBJ2-2|-|-|TRBV19
CASSIIGVNTGELFF
TGTGCCAGTAGTATAATAGGAGTTAACACCGGGGAGCTGTTTTTT
>TRBJ2-1|-|TRBD2|TRBV5-1
CASSPGLAGGVGNEQFF
TGCGCCAGCAGCCCGGGACTAGCGGGGGGAGTCGGGAATGAGCAGTTCTTC
>TRBJ2-1|few|-|TRBV9
CASSPRTEEYNEQFF
TGTGCCAGCAGCCCACGGACAGAAGAATACAATGAGCAGTTCTTC
>TRBJ2-7|-|-|TRBV7-2
CASSLTAGLSYEQYF
TGTGCCAGCAGCTTAACCGCAGGGCTGAGCTACGAGCAGTACTTC
>TRBJ2-7|many|-|TRBV5-1
CASSPGAGYEQYF
TGCGCCAGCAGCCCGGGGGCGGGTTACGAGCAGTACTTC
>TRBJ2-1|few|TRBD1|TRBV5-1
CASSSPPGQRSSYNEQFF
TGCGCCAGCAGCTCCCCACCGGGACAGCGAAGCTCCTACAATGAGCAGTTCTTC
>TRBJ2-1|many|-|TRBV29-1
CSVRLARSYNEQFF
TGCAGCGTTCGTCTAGCGAGGTCCTACAATGAGCAGTTCTTC
>TRBJ2-7|-|TRBD1|TRBV5-1
CASSFGQGNHLPYEQYF
TGCGCCAGCAGCTTCGGACAGGGGAATCATCTTCCCTACGAGCAGTACTTC
>TRBJ2-3|few|TRBD2|TRBV20-1
CSARDKRLAGGLDTQYF
TGCAGTGCTAGAGATAAACGACTAGCGGGGGGGTTAGATACGCAGTATTTT
>TRBJ2-6|-|-|TRBV7-3
CASSSVGAGANVLTF
TGTGCCAGCAGCTCCGTCGGGGCTGGGGCCAACGTCCTGACTTTC
>TRBJ2-7|few|-|TRBV4-2
CASSPFGYTYEQYF
TGTGCCAGCAGCCCTTTTGGATATACCTACGAGCAGTACTTC
>TRBJ2-7|few|TRBD2|TRBV7-9
CASSPRHHSGKPVEQYF
TGTGCCAGCAGCCCTAGACATCACAGCGGGAAACCCGTCGAGCAGTACTTC
>TRBJ2-7|many|-|TRBV20-1
CSAAWPGLGEQYF
TGCAGTGCGGCATGGCCCGGGCTAGGCGAGCAGTACTTC
>TRBJ1-1|few|TRBD1|TRBV12-3/TRBV12-4
CASSFTGGDTEAFF
TGTGCCAGCAGTTTCACAGGGGGGGACACTGAAGCTTTCTTT
>TRBJ2-1|many|TRBD1|TRBV12-3/TRBV12-4
CASSFPGQGPEQFF
TGTGCCAGCAGTTTCCCGGGACAGGGTCCTGAGCAGTTCTTC
>TRBJ2-3|-|-|TRBV6-5
CASSYNSGWGRVEVTQYF
TGTGCCAGCAGTTACAATTCAGGCTGGGGTCGTGTTGAGGTTACGCAGTATTTT
>TRBJ2-7|many|-|TRBV4-2
CASSLGDDYEQYF
TGTGCCAGCAGCCTCGGGGACGACTACGAGCAGTACTTC
>TRBJ1-1|-|-|TRBV7-2
CASRSHTEAFF
TGTGCCAGCCGTAGTCACACTGAAGCTTTCTTT
>TRBJ1-6|few|-|TRBV12-3/TRBV12-4
CASTGLGGAPNSPLHF
TGTGCCAGCACCGGATTAGGGGGGGCGCCTAATTCACCCCTCCACTTT
>TRBJ2-7|-|-|TRBV20-1
CSARDHWQHYEQYF
TGCAGTGCTAGAGATCATTGGCAGCATTACGAGCAGTACTTC
>TRBJ2-1|few|TRBD2|TRBV24-1
CATSDLVAGGYNEQFF
TGTGCCACCAGTGATTTAGTCGCGGGGGGCTACAATGAGCAGTTCTTC
>TRBJ2-1|-|TRBD2|TRBV27
CASSSSGRLNEQFF
TGTGCCAGCAGTTCTAGCGGGAGGTTAAATGAGCAGTTCTTC
>TRBJ2-7|-|-|TRBV20-1
CSANRRGSYEQYF
TGCAGTGCCAATCGAAGAGGGTCGTACGAGCAGTACTTC
>TRBJ2-3|many|-|TRBV5-1
CASSETLTDTQYF
TGCGCCAGCAGCGAGACCCTCACAGATACGCAGTATTTT
>TRBJ2-7|-|-|TRBV3-1
CASSRPTPGAGVYEQYF
TGTGCCAGCAGCCGTCCCACCCCGGGGGCCGGGGTGTACGAGCAGTACTTC
>TRBJ2-3|many|-|TRBV21-1
CASSESPRGGRTDTQYF
TGTGCCAGCAGCGAAAGCCCGCGGGGGGGCCGCACAGATACGCAGTATTTT
>TRBJ2-5|-|-|TRBV21-1
CASSNGRVGPLRETQYF
TGTGCCAGCAGCAATGGCAGGGTGGGGCCCTTGAGGGAGACCCAGTACTTC
>TRBJ2-5|-|TRBD2|TRBV6-2/TRBV6-3
CASSGRLAGQETQYF
TGTGCCAGCAGTGGACGACTAGCGGGACAAGAGACCCAGTACTTC
>TRBJ2-2|few|TRBD1|TRBV6-2/TRBV6-3
CASSYPSDRGSGELFF
TGTGCCAGCAGTTACCCTTCGGACAGGGGGAGCGGGGAGCTGTTTTTT
>TRBJ2-7|few|-|TRBV3-1
CASSPTGAAPYEQYF
TGTGCCAGCAGCCCCACCGGAGCGGCCCCCTACGAGCAGTACTTC
>TRBJ2-3|-|-|TRBV28
CASSRLPWTSTDTQYF
TGTGCCAGCAGTCGACTCCCTTGGACTAGCACAGATACGCAGTATTTT
>TRBJ2-7|-|TRBD2|TRBV20-1
CSALTSGLYEQYF
TGCAGTGCTTTAACTAGCGGACTTTACGAGCAGTACTTC
>TRBJ2-2|-|TRBD2|TRBV7-3
CASKGLAGTGELFF
TGTGCCAGCAAAGGACTAGCGGGGACCGGGGAGCTGTTTTTT
>TRBJ1-4|many|-|TRBV7-2
CASSPTGFNEKLFF
TGTGCCAGCAGCCCCACAGGGTTTAATGAAAAACTGTTTTTT
>TRBJ1-3|many|-|TRBV27
CASKPGRTFSGNTIYF
TGTGCCAGCAAACCGGGACGGACCTTCTCTGGAAACACCATATATTTT
>TRBJ2-1|few|-|TRBV7-3
CASSTGLGGNEQFF
TGTGCCAGCAGCACGGGACTGGGGGGAAATGAGCAGTTCTTC
>TRBJ2-2|-|TRBD2|TRBV27
CASSLGLVVNTGELFF
TGTGCCAGCAGTTTAGGACTAGTCGTGAACACCGGGGAGCTGTTTTTT
>TRBJ2-5|-|TRBD2|TRBV27
CASSLRGTSGRSETQYF
TGTGCCAGCAGTTTAAGAGGGACTAGCGGGAGATCGGAGACCCAGTACTTC
>TRBJ1-4|-|-|TRBV29-1
CSVVSGDEKLFF
TGCAGCGTTGTGTCAGGGGACGAAAAACTGTTTTTT
>TRBJ2-7|few|TRBD2|TRBV28
CASSLSGTSGSIAYEQYF
TGTGCCAGCAGCCTTTCTGGGACTAGCGGGAGTATCGCCTACGAGCAGTACTTC
>TRBJ2-2|few|TRBD1|TRBV7-9
CASRPTGGAHTGELFF
TGTGCCAGCAGGCCAACAGGGGGCGCGCACACCGGGGAGCTGTTTTTT
>TRBJ2-5|many|-|TRBV7-9
CASSQVESGETQYF
TGTGCCAGCAGCCAGGTCGAGTCGGGAGAGACCCAGTACTTC
>TRBJ1-1|few|-|TRBV20-1
CSAQPVMNTEAFF
TGCAGTGCACAGCCAGTTATGAACACTGAAGCTTTCTTT
>TRBJ2-7|-|-|TRBV6-5
CASSYRAGSSYEQYF
TGTGCCAGCAGTTACAGGGCGGGGAGCTCCTACGAGCAGTACTTC
>TRBJ2-3|few|TRBD2|TRBV6-1
CASKWTSGTDTQYF
TGTGCCAGCAAATGGACTAGCGGCACAGATACGCAGTATTTT
>TRBJ2-5|-|-|TRBV30
CAWMRGRETQYF
TGTGCCTGGATGAGGGGTCGGGAGACCCAGTACTTC